Below, 3 T cell receptor beta chains from the same sample are listed, as sequenced in a study of tissue T cells after allogeneic stem cell transplantation. The assay was immunoSEQ multiplex PCR, and TCRdb's table has in-frame clones only and misses some. The profile shows more than 40,000 clones, around 70% of them singletons. Sequenced sample: sorted cells pooled from one or two spleens. These receptor sequences come from a pool of C57BL/6 mice in good health.

A remark on this clone: Genes and germline come from the mouse. The observed sequence ends 1 residue before the CDR3 terminus, with the missing tail filled in from the germline J gene. The V gene is TRBV13-3, the J gene TRBJ2-5, with D perhaps TRBD1 (5 bases). The CDR3 has 11 residues. With 5 bases removed from V and 6 bases from J, the gap between germline ends came to 7 bases. CDR1 is NNHDY, CDR2 SYVADS, per germline. The CDR3 spells CASRHRDTQYF. The covered CDR3 bases are TGTGCCAGCAGGCACAGGGACACCCAGTAC.

This clone was observed a single time. The genes and germline here are from mouse. Read sequence stops 1 residue before the CDR3 end, and the germline J gene provides the missing end. The chain couples TRBV14 to TRBJ1-1; maybe TRBD1 (6 bases). V was pared by 1 base and J by 3 bases, with 13 bases between. The CDR3 loop spans 15 amino acids. Per the germline V gene, CDR1 is SGHDT and CDR2 is FRDEAV. The CDR3 is CASSFRGGRYTEVFF. CDR3 bases read: TGTGCCAGCAGTTTCAGGGGGGGGCGATACACAGAAGTCTTC.

Regarding this clone: The gene names here belong to mouse. The read ends 1 residue shy of where the CDR3 ends; the end is completed using the germline J gene. The identical CDR3 is also encoded by other nucleotide sequences in the sample. V and J are TRBV13-2 and TRBJ2-4, with no clear D. V was cut by 1 base and J by 0 bases, with 3 bases left in between. CDR3 size: 13 residues. Germline V CDR1 and CDR2: NNHNN, SYGAGS (reference sequence). CDR3 protein: CASGDRSQNTLYF. CDR3 DNA, as far as it was read: TGTGCCAGCGGTGATAGGAGTCAAAACACCTTGTAC.